This T cell receptor (beta chain) was identified in a study of T cells after posttransplantation cyclophosphamide. Many counts were recorded for this clone. V shed 1 base and J shed 0 bases, with 28 bases lying between them. CDR3 size: 22 residues. Looked up from germline, CDR1 is MDHEN and CDR2 is SYDVKM. Some clones are missing from TCRdb's copy, which holds only in-frame ones; the method was immunoSEQ multiplex PCR. This sample includes fewer than 35,000 clones with no singletons; its ten biggest clones take up approximately 2.6%. The sequenced material came from PBMCs. The V and J genes are TRBV28 and TRBJ2-1; D perhaps matches TRBD1 (6 bases). The sequence was collected from a woman aged 60-75 years in good health, CMV-negative, and a related stem cell transplant donor. In DNA form, the CDR3 reads TGTGCCAGCAGTTTATACCCCGTTTTTTCCCGAGGACAGAGGGGCTCCTACAATGAGCAGTTCTTC. Translating gives CASSLYPVFSRGQRGSYNEQFF.